The T cell receptor (beta chain) under discussion was sequenced for a study of T cell changes during pregnancy in multiple sclerosis (dated by TCRdb to the late 2010s). In terms of the full investigation: In women with multiple sclerosis, the researchers looked at how the T cell repertoire shifted as pregnancy progressed.

The germline V gene (reference sequence) sets CDR1 to SEHNR and CDR2 to FQNEAQ. V is reduced by 6 bases and J by 6 bases, leaving a spacing of 21 bases between them. There are 16 amino acids in the CDR3, from cysteine to phenylalanine inclusive. Kept here is only the CDR3 DNA, which spans 48 bases and is read in frame from base 1. Receptor amplification or capture employed the immunoSEQ multiplex PCR assay. TCRdb retrieved this table from immuneACCESS and kept in-frame rearrangements only. Not all clones are present; in checked studies, unresolved V genes account for under half, and no reason is known for the remainder. For this sample the table gives tens of thousands of clones, of which about 89% were detected only once. Around 0.63% of the sample is in the top ten clones. In its sample, this clone was seen once. This receptor's antigen is unknown. No much larger clone is present one base from it, and per-base qualities are unavailable.

The sequenced sample was CD4+ T cells from peripheral blood mononuclear cells, obtained in the first trimester of pregnancy. The V and J genes are TRBV7-9 and TRBJ2-1; D gene: possibly TRBD2, on 6 matching bases. This TCR was recovered from a female donor with multiple sclerosis, enrolled in a pregnancy study. The base sequence is TGTGCCAGCAGGTCCTTTGGGGGAGGTCTAAGCAATGAGCAGTTCTTC. It translates to CASRSFGGGLSNEQFF.